These 19 T cell receptor beta chains were all obtained from the same sample, sequenced in a study of CD8+CD57+ T cells in acquired aplastic anemia. Genomic DNA provided the template from which TCR beta VDJ and CDR3 profiles were obtained. MiXCR was run by TCRdb on the reads, yielding one entry per CDR3 protein. The repertoire holds around 180,000 distinct CDR3 sequences, with under 75% as singletons. The material sequenced was sorted CD4+, CD8+, or CD8+CD57+ T cells (not recorded which) from PBMCs. These receptors all come from a human donor in good health.

The chain couples TRBV5-6 to TRBJ1-1; TRBD1 aligns across 7 bases. Germline loops: CDR1 SGHDT, CDR2 YYEEEE. With V trimmed by 4 bases and J by 5 bases, 14 bases remained unmatched. The CDR3 spans 16 residues. The CDR3 region is CASSGKITGDRTEAFF. The DNA of the CDR3 is TGTGCCAGCAGCGGAAAGATAACAGGGGATCGGACTGAAGCTTTCTTT.

The gene calls are TRBV7-8 and TRBJ2-1; the match to TRBD2 covers 8 bases. The CDR3 covers 15 residues. The V gene's germline CDR1 is SGHVS and CDR2 FQNEAQ. Losses at the gene ends were 7 bases for V and 9 bases for J; bases not matched to a gene: 14. CDR3 DNA: TGTGCCAGCAACCCAGGGCGACGGGAGGGGAGTGAGCAGTTCTTC. This translates into CASNPGRREGSEQFF.

The chain joins TRBV4-2 to TRBJ2-7, with TRBD2 as a possible D gene (5 bases). Per germline, CDR1 LGHNA and CDR2 YNFKEQ. The CDR3 runs 15 residues. V was trimmed by 0 bases and J by 5 bases, leaving 14 bases between them. The CDR3 spells CASSQEAGGYNEQYF. CDR3 coding DNA: TGTGCCAGCAGCCAAGAAGCCGGAGGTTACAACGAGCAGTACTTC.

For this clonotype: The CDR3 carries no conserved terminal phenylalanine or tryptophan, so it likely arises from a read error. The gene calls are TRBV7-9 and TRBJ2-2; 12 nucleotides agree with TRBD2. CDR3 length: 16 residues. V trimming: 4 bases; J trimming: 6 bases; junction bases outside the gene matches: 6. Germline CDR1 and CDR2: SEHNR and FQNEAQ (reference sequence). CDR3 coding DNA: TGTGCCAGCAGCTCTACTAGCGGGGGGATTGCCGGGGAGCTGTTTCTT. This codes for CASSSTSGGIAGELFL.

The chain recombines TRBV10-3 with TRBJ2-6; no clear D. Germline CDR1 reads ENHRY; CDR2 reads SYGVKD. Deletions cut 4 bases from V and 0 bases from J, with 13 bases between. The CDR3 is 17 residues long. The CDR3 region has the DNA TGTGCCATCAGTGCCGTGGGTCCAACCTCTGGGGCCAACGTCCTGACTTTC. Translating gives CAISAVGPTSGANVLTF.

This chain uses TRBV5-1 with TRBJ1-1; D remains unclear. The germline CDR1 and CDR2 sequences are SGHRS and YFSETQ. This CDR3 has 14 amino acids. Trimming left V 0 bases short and J 5 bases short, with 11 bases between. The CDR3 DNA reads as TGCGCCAGCAGCTTGGACGGCGTATGGACTGAAGCTTTCTTT. Translating gives CASSLDGVWTEAFF.

The J gene is TRBJ2-3, the V gene TRBV5-4; D possibly corresponds to TRBD2 (6 bases). Germline CDR1 and CDR2: SGHNT and YYREEE (reference sequence). V was trimmed by 2 bases and J by 2 bases, leaving 18 bases between them. The CDR3 is 17 residues long. CDR3 region: CASSLIGSGANTDTQYF. The CDR3 coding sequence is TGTGCCAGCAGCTTAATTGGGTCGGGAGCGAACACAGATACGCAGTATTTT.

This clonotype turned up a few times. This sequence joins TRBV7-6 and TRBJ2-7; the match to TRBD1 covers 9 bases. Germline loops: CDR1 SGHVS, CDR2 FNYEAQ. This CDR3 has 15 amino acids. Trimming cost V 5 bases and J 4 bases; bases outside gene matches: 9. This chain's CDR3 is CASSEGGQGIYEQYF. CDR3 sequence (DNA): TGTGCCAGCAGCGAGGGCGGACAGGGGATATACGAGCAGTACTTC. Supplemented by reference TRBV7-6 and TRBJ2-7, the full variable domain reads GAGVSQSPRYKVTKRGQDVALRCDPISGHVSLYWYRQALGQGPEFLTYFNYEAQQDKSGLPNDRFSAERPEGSISTLTIQRTEQRDSAMYRCASSEGGQGIYEQYFGPGTRLTVT.

Points on this clonotype: The CDR3 does not end in the conserved phenylalanine or tryptophan, so this is likely a read error. The chain carries TRBV12-3 or TRBV12-4 and TRBJ1-5, with 7 bases identical to TRBD1. The V segment lost 4 bases and the J segment 5 bases; nucleotides outside the gene matches: 11. This CDR3 spans 16 amino acids. The DNA of the CDR3 is TGTGCCAGCAGTTCTAAGGACTACAGGGGTTATCAGCCCCAGCATTCT. It specifies CASSSKDYRGYQPQHS.

V is TRBV9 and J is TRBJ2-3; TRBD1 might be the D (6 bases). The germline CDR1 and CDR2 sequences are SGDLS and YYNGEE. Trimming took off 2 bases at V and 11 bases at J, with 18 bases between the two ends. The CDR3 contains 14 residues. CDR3 sequence: CASSVNGGYNEQYF. CDR3 nucleotide sequence: TGTGCCAGCAGCGTTAATGGGGGCTACAATGAGCAGTATTTT.

CDR3 loop: CSVYDSGQGFSNYGYTF. DNA of the CDR3: TGCAGCGTATACGACTCGGGACAGGGCTTTTCAAACTATGGCTACACCTTC. The V gene is TRBV29-1, the J gene TRBJ1-2; 9 bases are shared with TRBD1. The germline CDR1 and CDR2 sequences are SQVTM and ANQGSEA. This CDR3 comprises 17 residues. With 6 bases clipped from V and 2 bases from J, the junction kept 16 bases outside the gene matches. The whole variable domain, filled in from reference TRBV29-1 and TRBJ1-2, reads SAVISQKPSRDICQRGTSLTIQCQVDSQVTMMFWYRQQPGQSLTLIATANQGSEATYESGFVIDKFPISRPNLTFSTLTVSNMSPEDSSIYLCSVYDSGQGFSNYGYTFGSGTRLTVV.

The chain has TRBV9 and TRBJ2-1; 10 bases fit TRBD1. This CDR3 contains 15 residues. V shed 2 bases and J 7 bases; nucleotides not matched to a gene: 6. In germline, CDR1 is SGDLS, CDR2 YYNGEE. The CDR3 DNA reads TGTGCCAGCAGCGTTGTCGGGACAGGGGTGAATGAGCAGTTCTTC. Translated: CASSVVGTGVNEQFF.

The V call is TRBV10-3, the J call TRBJ2-7, with 8 bases fitting TRBD1. Trimming took 4 bases from V and 6 from J; bases not matched to a gene: 8. The germline CDR1 and CDR2 sequences are ENHRY and SYGVKD. The length of the CDR3 is 14 residues. CDR3 residues: CAISVRTGSFEQYF. The CDR3 DNA reads TGTGCCATCAGTGTGAGGACAGGGTCTTTCGAGCAGTACTTC.

CDR3: CATSPPLPSTDTQYF. The CDR3 DNA follows: TGTGCCACCAGCCCACCCCTCCCCAGCACAGATACGCAGTATTTT. The chain links TRBV24-1 to TRBJ2-3; D is unresolved. The length of the CDR3 is 15 residues. V was shortened by 7 bases and J by 0 bases, with 13 bases between the two germline ends. The germline V gene encodes CDR1 KGHDR and CDR2 SFDVKD.

V is TRBV7-9 and J is TRBJ2-3; no reliable D call. Germline lookup yields CDR1 SEHNR and CDR2 FQNEAQ (reference sequence). This CDR3 spans 16 amino acids. V was cut by 1 base and J by 3 bases, with 14 bases left in between. The CDR3 is CASSLVASSKTDTQYF. CDR3 nucleotides: TGTGCCAGCAGCTTAGTCGCTAGTAGTAAAACAGATACGCAGTATTTT.

The V and J genes are TRBV7-3 and TRBJ2-3; perhaps TRBD2 as D (7 bases). Trimming pared 8 bases from V and 2 bases from J, leaving 11 bases between. CDR1 SGHTA and CDR2 FQGTGA come from the germline V gene. There are 13 residues in the CDR3. The CDR3 DNA follows: TGTGCCAGCGGGGGGGGCACCACAGATACGCAGTATTTT. Protein: CASGGGTTDTQYF.

For this clonotype: The germline gene is not matched at one end of the junction; a read error may be the cause. The CDR3 spells CASSFGVGDQETQYF. CDR3 coding DNA: TGTGCTAGCAGCTTTGGGGTCGGAGACCAAGAGACCCAGTACTTC. The genes are TRBV7-7 and TRBJ2-5; no reliable D call. The CDR3 extends over 15 amino acids. Germline V CDR1 and CDR2: SSHAT, FNYEAQ (reference sequence).

V is TRBV20-1 and J is TRBJ1-1; tentatively, D is TRBD1 (5 bases). The length of the CDR3 is 13 residues. V was trimmed by 1 base and J by 3 bases, leaving 9 bases between them. Germline-derived CDR1 and CDR2 are DFQATT and SNEGSKA (reference sequence). The CDR3 spells CSARGSGHTEAFF. The DNA for the CDR3 is TGCAGTGCTAGAGGGTCAGGGCACACTGAAGCTTTCTTT.

Here the CDR3 DNA reads TGTGCCAGCGCTACCGGGACTACGATAGATACGCAGTATTTT. Translation gives CASATGTTIDTQYF. V is TRBV12-3 or TRBV12-4 and J is TRBJ2-3; 7 bases fit TRBD2. V was pared by 8 bases and J by 5 bases, with 10 bases of the junction left unmatched. CDR3 length: 14 residues.